The source of this T cell receptor (beta chain) is a study of shared clonotypes between healthy human individuals (dated by TCRdb to 2020 to 2022). A note on the overall study: The cohort comprised a couple of women and a few men aged 18 to 49 years. Between about 0.9 and 9 billion PBMCs per donor were obtained by leukapheresis. To estimate repertoire size and how much clonotype sharing occurs between individuals, the study deeply sequenced the blood TCR repertoires of about five healthy adults. Per donor, three plates each were used for CD4 naive and CD4 memory, two for CD8 naive, and one for CD8 memory. To increase sequencing depth and limit assay-specific biases, TCR repertoire library preparation and sequencing were carried out by different laboratories using diverse techniques.

Using the deep immunoSEQ assay, multiplex PCR amplified TCR CDR3 regions from genomic DNA. Genomic DNA extracted from each cell subset was distributed evenly over all wells of several immunoSEQ 96-well plates, and each plate served as one replicate. Each replicate PCR for sorted subsets received about 220 ng genomic DNA, equal to roughly 30,000 T cell genomes. Purified libraries were quantified with a Qubit 3.0 fluorometer, sized on a Bioanalyzer 2100, and re-quantified with the KAPA Library Quantification kit. Every immunoSEQ 96-well plate was sequenced on a separate single-read 150-cycle Illumina NextSeq 550 flow cell. Per the authors' processing: Because only junctional sequences without quality scores were contained in the immunoSEQ output, filtering matching that applied to full-length reads could not be performed. To assign V/J genes and CDR3, sequences were annotated against IMGT germline references using PyIR, a Python wrapper for IgBLAST v1.9. Reads were removed for weak V/J assignments (E-value above 1e-6), missing CDR3, stop codons, out-of-frame junctions, or ambiguous translated residues. A V3J clonotype was defined by an identical inferred V gene, J gene, and CDR3 amino acid sequence. The percentage overlap between two repertoires was calculated by dividing the number of shared unique clonotypes by the size of the smaller repertoire. Repertoire richness was assessed with RTK rarefaction, the Chao1 estimator, and Recon v2.1 estimates of unobserved clonotypes. OLGA was used to compute generation probabilities for all TCRbeta clonotypes that the gDNA method yielded from a handful of donors. This immuneACCESS table, as held by TCRdb, lists in-frame sequences with V and J called but not all clones. Of the missing ones, under half trace to an unresolved V gene in checked studies; the others have no known cause. That table gives V, J and clone size, and the DNA gave D and trimming. The table for this sample lists hundreds of thousands of clones; less than 85% of them were counted only once. Together, the top ten hold approximately 1.6% of the sample.

On this clone: The specificity of this receptor is unknown. Base quality data are lacking; no much larger clone is found one base away.

General study outcomes and caveats: Larger estimated clonotype richness was generally found for naive subsets than for memory subsets. Sampling was restricted to blood, and TCR repertoires in tissues likely differ from the TCR repertoires found in blood. Pairwise subsampling indicated that sequencing depth was expected to affect the degree of clonotype sharing among donors. Because the study included a small number of donors, the genetic and exposure-history diversity represented was limited. Sharing across a few donors was observed for about 5% of naive CD4, 3% to 3.5% of naive CD8, about 2.3% of memory CD4, and roughly 0.4% of memory CD8 clonotypes. Clonotypes shared by all four sorted-subset donors showed higher generation probabilities than non-shared clonotypes. Incomplete sequencing was indicated by rarefaction of sorted-subset datasets, despite the large sequencing depth.

Healthy HIV-negative adults with no recently reported acute infections or vaccinations were included as donors. All donors were Caucasian adults living in Nashville, Tennessee, USA. CD4+ T cells were enriched through magnetic negative selection, after which naive cells were positively selected on CD45RA and the remaining negative fraction served as the memory subset. After blood collection by leukapheresis, PBMCs were isolated using Ficoll-Histopaque density gradient centrifugation and then cryopreserved in the vapor phase of liquid nitrogen. Analytical flow cytometry was used to check the purity and quantity of each magnetically sorted T cell population. Each sorted fraction had its genomic DNA isolated and then quantified by UV absorbance on a Nanodrop 2000c. Trimming takes 4 bases off V and 4 bases off J; junction bases not matched to a gene: 11. The CDR3 sequence holds 15 residues, the cysteine and phenylalanine included. Only CDR3 DNA is held: 45 bases, read in frame from base 1. For CDR1 and CDR2, the germline V gene (reference sequence) lists GTSNPN and SVGIG.

What was sequenced was memory CD4+ T cells sorted from blood. The cell subset or site label corresponds to: CD45RA-negative fraction. Recombination connected TRBV30 to TRBJ2-3, and 7 bases in between align with TRBD2. This receptor was identified in a woman aged 25 to 39 in good health. The CDR3 loop reads CAWNPAGSLPDTQYF. In nucleotide form, the sequence is TGTGCCTGGAATCCAGCGGGAAGTCTACCAGATACGCAGTATTTT. Full variable domain (CDR3 extended with the reference TRBV30 and TRBJ2-3 proteins): SQTIHQWPATLVQPVGSPLSLECTVEGTSNPNLYWYRQAAGRGLQLLFYSVGIGQISSEVPQNLSASRPQDRQFILSSKKLLLSDSGFYLCAWNPAGSLPDTQYFGPGTRLTVL.